This T cell receptor (beta chain) was identified during a study of T-cell reconstitution after alpha-beta-depleted transplantation in children. The sample holds many counts of this clonotype. The antigen is unknown. Findings and caveats of the study: Roughly two months post-transplant, alpha-beta T cells reportedly originated from several hundred graft clones that had expanded. The authors attributed T-cell counts and diversity one year after transplant mostly to newly produced T cells. Surviving recipient T cells and intrathymic progenitors accounted for some patients' high TCRbeta diversity at day 60.

Unique molecular identifiers were incorporated during preparation of the TCRbeta library. One entry per CDR3 protein, called by TCRdb with MiXCR from the PCR reads. This sample has just under 250,000 distinct CDR3 sequences, with more than 20% found just once. Germline CDR1 reads DFQATT; CDR2 reads SNEGSKA (reference sequence). The CDR3 totals 15 residues. The J segment lost 2 bases and the V segment lost 1 base, leaving 8 bases of the junction unmatched. The source of this sequence is a girl aged 2 to 10 with Fanconi anemia, due to receive a stem cell transplant. This chain joins TRBV20-1 and TRBJ2-7; TRBD2 agrees at 7 bases. The material was PBMCs, obtained before TCRalphabeta/CD19-depleted stem cell transplant. The CDR3 DNA follows: TGCAGTGCTAGAGGAGGCGGGAGTTCCACCTACGAGCAGTACTTC. Amino acids: CSARGGGSSTYEQYF.